This entry features one T cell receptor (beta chain) sequence. Antigen specificity is unknown. The sample is drawn from a study of post-analysis software for immune sequencing data. Findings and limits, study-wide: When patients were compared with controls, about 5 TRBV segments were more frequent, TRBV5-6, TRBV5-1 and TRBV20-1 among them. Samples made in the same batch grouped tightly together by F measure. Comparison with controls showed significantly lower normalized Chao1 diversity in multiple sclerosis patients.

Sequencing libraries made from TCR beta cDNA carried unique molecular identifiers. Starting from approximately 1 to 10 million T cells, the study yielded hundreds of thousands of cDNA molecules. TCRdb independently ran MiXCR on the PCR reads; one entry per CDR3 protein. In the table there are approximately 400,000 distinct CDR3 sequences, roughly 36% of which are singletons. The CDR3 runs 13 residues. The germline CDR1 and CDR2 sequences are SQVTM and ANQGSEA. Deletions cut 1 base from V and 4 bases from J, with 10 bases between. This TCR derives from a girl between 10 and 17 years old with multiple sclerosis. The chain joins TRBV29-1 to TRBJ1-1, with D unresolved. Sequenced input: blood. The CDR3 DNA is TGCAGCGTTGAAGGGCAGGCCATCACTGAAGCTTTCTTT. It encodes CSVEGQAITEAFF.